Sequencing of this T cell receptor (beta chain) was carried out in a study of T cells after yellow fever vaccination. Note on this clonotype: Antigen specificity is unknown.

From the 5' RACE reads, TCRdb called clonotypes with MiXCR, one entry per CDR3 protein. In the table there are approximately 300,000 distinct CDR3 sequences, about 10% of which are singletons. CDR1 and CDR2 from the germline V gene are SGHTA and FQGNSA. The CDR3 length is 16 residues. The ends lost 1 base at V and 4 bases at J; junction bases unmatched: 4. Study-level findings and limits: By day 5 rather than day 15, the secondary response had peaked, though it was weaker.

The origin of this receptor is a man younger than 30 who received the YFV17D yellow fever vaccine. The starting material was CD4+ T cells sorted from PBMCs, obtained 45 days after the yellow fever booster vaccination. The chain links TRBV7-2 to TRBJ2-2, with 9 bases fitting TRBD2. The CDR3 protein is CASSLERGGGTGELFF. CDR3 bases: TGTGCCAGCAGCTTAGAGCGCGGGGGGGGCACCGGGGAGCTGTTTTTT. The full variable domain, its missing parts supplied by reference TRBV7-2 and TRBJ2-2, is GAGVSQSPSNKVTEKGKDVELRCDPISGHTALYWYRQSLGQGLEFLIYFQGNSAPDKSGLPSDRFSAERTGGSVSTLTIQRTQQEDSAVYLCASSLERGGGTGELFFGEGSRLTVL.